This TCR beta chain was identified in a study of blood T cell repertoires in COVID-19. Study summary: From the United States, Italy and Spain came samples of acute and convalescent COVID-19. Sources were T cells, B-cell-depleted T cells, or PBMCs; the material itself was cDNA or gDNA.

After removal of 5 bases from V and 7 bases from J, the junction contained 14 bases not matched to a gene. Per germline, CDR1 MNHEY and CDR2 SMNVEV (reference sequence). This CDR3 comprises 19 residues. Authors' methods: Amplification from reference gene primers served as the basis for estimated nucleated cell counts. The assay was immunoSEQ multiplex PCR, and TCRdb's table has in-frame clones only and misses some. V and J calls and clone size are as listed in that table; D and trimming were resolved from the DNA. This table holds about 210,000 clones, over 70% found once. The TCR comes from a man in his fifties with active or convalescent COVID-19. The rearrangement joins TRBV27 to TRBJ2-1; 16 positions agree with TRBD2. Material: peripheral blood. The CDR3 sequence is CASSPTIGTSGRVNNEQFF. CDR3 nucleotide sequence: TGTGCCAGCAGTCCAACGATAGGGACTAGCGGGAGGGTTAATAATGAGCAGTTCTTC.